This paragraph covers one T cell receptor beta chain sequence. In germline, CDR1 is SGDLS, CDR2 YYNGEE. This CDR3 is built from 15 residues. Germline trimming cut 3 bases from V and 0 bases from J; bases unmatched to any gene: 2. In the authors' methods: Amplification of reference gene primers was used by the study to estimate nucleated cell counts. Generated by immunoSEQ multiplex PCR, the TCRdb table keeps only in-frame clones and is missing some. The V and J calls and the clone size are those of that table, but D and trimming were determined from the DNA. The sample consists of more than 95,000 clones, roughly 87% of them appearing once. These data are taken from a study of blood T cell repertoires in COVID-19. The wider study: Sites in the United States, Italy and Spain provided acute and convalescent COVID-19 samples. T cells, B-cell-depleted T cells, or PBMCs supplied cDNA or gDNA.

The origin of this receptor is a human donor in a cohort sampled during active COVID-19. Input material: peripheral blood. This chain joins TRBV9 and TRBJ2-2, with 7 bases aligning to TRBD2. Written as DNA, the CDR3 is TGTGCCAGCAGCGATCGGGGGGCGAACACCGGGGAGCTGTTTTTT. It codes for CASSDRGANTGELFF. Full variable domain (remainder filled in from reference TRBV9 and TRBJ2-2): DSGVTQTPKHLITATGQRVTLRCSPRSGDLSVYWYQQSLDQGLQFLIQYYNGEERAKGNILERFSAQQFPDLHSELNLSSLELGDSALYFCASSDRGANTGELFFGEGSRLTVL.